One and the same sample provided the 17 T cell receptor beta chains below, sequenced in a study of T cells in Graves' hyperthyroidism and ophthalmopathy. TCR beta CDR3 region amplification was performed from RNA transcripts. The TCR CDR3 first-round RT-PCR relied on the HTBI primer set. TCRdb called the multiplex PCR reads again in MiXCR, with one record for every CDR3 protein. The sample lists around 520,000 distinct CDR3 sequences; approximately 25% were seen once. Sequencing used blood. The receptor source for this set is a woman between 25 and 40 years old with Graves' ophthalmopathy.

The chain has TRBV12-5 and TRBJ2-7, with D maybe TRBD1 (6 bases). The CDR3 runs to 15 residues. Germline V lookup: CDR1 LGHNT, CDR2 FRNRAP. Trimming took 5 bases from V and 2 from J, leaving 16 bases between them. In DNA form, the CDR3 reads TGTGCTAGTGGTAAACCGGACAGTGACGCCTACGAGCAGTACTTC. Translated: CASGKPDSDAYEQYF.

The sample holds many counts of this clonotype. This sequence joins TRBV5-1 and TRBJ2-7, with 10 bases aligning to TRBD1. The junction had 3 bases not matched to a gene; V was cut back by 0 bases and J by 3 bases. CDR1 is SGHRS, CDR2 YFSETQ, per germline. CDR3 length: 15 residues. The CDR3: CASSLAGTGDYEQYF. CDR3 DNA sequence: TGCGCCAGCAGCTTGGCGGGGACAGGGGACTACGAGCAGTACTTC.

This clonotype was recorded at least ten times. The chain carries TRBV6-5 and TRBJ2-5; D unresolved. V was trimmed by 7 bases and J by 0 bases, leaving 12 bases between them. The V gene's germline CDR1 is MNHEY and CDR2 SVGAGI. The CDR3 sequence is 14 residues long. The CDR3 bases are TGTGCCAGCACCCCCCACCCGTACCAAGAGACCCAGTACTTC. This translates into CASTPHPYQETQYF.

Many counts were recorded for this clonotype. This chain joins TRBV3-1 and TRBJ1-1; TRBD1 matches 7 bases. The CDR3 consists of 12 residues. Unmatched junction bases numbered 4, after V lost 4 bases and J lost 8 bases. In germline, CDR1 is LGHDT, CDR2 YNNKEL (reference sequence). This chain's CDR3 is CASSLQGREAFF. CDR3 nucleotides: TGTGCCAGCAGCCTACAGGGGCGGGAAGCTTTCTTT.

This clonotype has at least ten counts. This chain uses TRBV6-1 with TRBJ2-7; D not resolved. The CDR3 is made up of 13 amino acids. V lost 3 bases and J lost 2, with 8 bases in between. CDR1 is MNHNS and CDR2 is SASEGT in the germline V gene. In DNA form, the CDR3 reads TGTGCCAGCAGTGATGCCAGTACCTACGAGCAGTACTTC. It encodes CASSDASTYEQYF.

This chain joins TRBV2 and TRBJ1-1; the D gene is possibly TRBD1 (5 bases). From germline, CDR1 is SNHLY and CDR2 FYNNEI. This CDR3 is 13 amino acids long. Trimming stripped 7 bases from V and 1 base from J, with 10 bases between. The DNA for the CDR3 is TGTGCCAGCAAGCGACAGACGAACACTGAAGCTTTCTTT. Encoded protein: CASKRQTNTEAFF. Complete variable domain (other parts from reference TRBV2 and TRBJ1-1): EPEVTQTPSHQVTQMGQEVILRCVPISNHLYFYWYRQILGQKVEFLVSFYNNEISEKSEIFDDQFSVERPDGSNFTLKIRSTKLEDSAMYFCASKRQTNTEAFFGQGTRLTVV.

This clonotype has ten or more counts. V is TRBV28 and J is TRBJ1-5; maybe TRBD1 (5 bases). Trimming cost V 8 bases and J 0 bases, with 11 bases left between them. In germline, CDR1 is MDHEN, CDR2 SYDVKM. CDR3 length: 14 amino acids. CDR3 nucleotides: TGTGCCAGCGTAAGTGACAGTAGCAATCAGCCCCAGCATTTT. Its translation is CASVSDSSNQPQHF.

This clonotype was picked up many times. V is TRBV4-1 and J is TRBJ1-5; D gene ambiguous. V dropped 1 base and J dropped 4 bases, with 11 bases sitting between them. The CDR3 totals 15 residues. Germline CDR1 MGHRA, CDR2 YSYEKL. As DNA, the CDR3 is TGCGCCAGCAGCCAAGGTCCAGCGCTAAATCAGCCCCAGCATTTT. It encodes CASSQGPALNQPQHF.

A word on this clonotype: The germline gene is not matched at one end of the junction; a read error may be the cause. This chain connects TRBV28 to TRBJ2-7; D gene unclear. The germline V gene has CDR1 MDHEN and CDR2 SYDVKM. This CDR3 has 13 residues. The CDR3 here is CASSGMEYYEQYF. DNA for the CDR3: TGTGCCAGCAGTGGGATGGAATACTACGAACAGTACTTC. Together with reference TRBV28 and TRBJ2-7, the CDR3 gives the full variable domain: DVKVTQSSRYLVKRTGEKVFLECVQDMDHENMFWYRQDPGLGLRLIYFSYDVKMKEKGDIPEGYSVSREKKERFSLILESASTNQTSMYLCASSGMEYYEQYFGPGTRLTVT.

This clonotype was detected ten times or more. This chain joins TRBV27 and TRBJ2-7; D not resolved. Germline V gene lookup returns CDR1 MNHEY and CDR2 SMNVEV (reference sequence). V lost 6 bases and J lost 2, with 14 bases in between. CDR3 length: 14 amino acids. CDR3 in DNA: TGTGCCAGCAGAACATTAACAACCCCCTACGAGCAGTACTTC. It encodes CASRTLTTPYEQYF.

V usage is TRBV7-8 and J usage is TRBJ1-3, with 9 bases lining up with TRBD1. V gave up 4 bases and J gave up 5 bases; unmatched junction bases: 3. The CDR3 totals 14 residues. CDR1 is SGHVS, CDR2 FQNEAQ, per germline. CDR3 residues: CASSWGQGRNTIYF. Written as DNA, the CDR3 is TGTGCCAGCAGCTGGGGACAGGGAAGAAACACCATATATTTT.

This clonotype was seen ten or more times. This sequence joins TRBV12-3 or TRBV12-4 and TRBJ1-2, with D maybe TRBD1 (5 bases). This CDR3 region has 15 residues. V lost 2 bases and J lost 7, with 17 bases in between. CDR3 amino acids: CASSLLGQGGSGYTF. CDR3 sequence (DNA): TGTGCCAGCAGTTTACTGGGGCAGGGTGGATCTGGCTACACCTTC.

This clonotype was counted only a few times. The rearrangement joins TRBV12-3 or TRBV12-4 to TRBJ1-6; no definite D call. V dropped 6 bases and J dropped 7 bases, with 13 bases sitting between them. This CDR3 is built from 14 residues. CDR3 DNA: TGTGCCAGCAGCCCTACTGGCCAAAATTCACCCCTCCACTTT. It codes for CASSPTGQNSPLHF.

The chain recombines TRBV24-1 with TRBJ1-5; no clear D gene. The CDR3 length is 13 residues. Germline lookup yields CDR1 KGHDR and CDR2 SFDVKD. Deletions cut 5 bases from V and 1 base from J, with 5 bases between. CDR3 loop: CATSAASNQPQHF. DNA for the CDR3: TGTGCCACCAGTGCAGCGAGCAATCAGCCCCAGCATTTT.

The chain couples TRBV11-2 to TRBJ2-5; 16 bases align to TRBD2. CDR1 and CDR2 (germline): SGHAT, FQNNGV. V dropped 5 bases and J dropped 4; count of bases not matched to a gene: 7. This CDR3 region has 17 residues. CDR3 DNA: TGTGCCAGCAGCCTCCAGGGACTAGCGGGGGGGCGAGAGACCCAGTACTTC. Protein: CASSLQGLAGGRETQYF.

This clonotype was recorded many times. V gene TRBV29-1 combines with J gene TRBJ2-5, with D possibly TRBD2 on 6 matching bases. This CDR3 region has 14 residues. Germline CDR1 and CDR2: SQVTM and ANQGSEA. With 3 bases removed from V and 4 bases from J, the gap between germline ends came to 15 bases. CDR3 nucleotides: TGCAGCGTTGATCCCGGGGGAGTGGGAGAGACCCAGTACTTC. It codes for CSVDPGGVGETQYF. Combining the CDR3 with reference TRBV29-1 and TRBJ2-5 gives the whole variable domain SAVISQKPSRDICQRGTSLTIQCQVDSQVTMMFWYRQQPGQSLTLIATANQGSEATYESGFVIDKFPISRPNLTFSTLTVSNMSPEDSSIYLCSVDPGGVGETQYFGPGTRLLVL.

Points on this clonotype: Germline is not matched at one junction end, which may reflect a read error. The chain carries TRBV12-3 or TRBV12-4 and TRBJ2-3, with 11 bases fitting TRBD2. The CDR3 loop spans 18 amino acids. CDR3 residues: CANSSLVLAGAGTDTQYF. The CDR3 nucleotides read TGTGCCAACAGTTCCCTCGTACTAGCGGGAGCGGGCACAGATACGCAGTATTTT.